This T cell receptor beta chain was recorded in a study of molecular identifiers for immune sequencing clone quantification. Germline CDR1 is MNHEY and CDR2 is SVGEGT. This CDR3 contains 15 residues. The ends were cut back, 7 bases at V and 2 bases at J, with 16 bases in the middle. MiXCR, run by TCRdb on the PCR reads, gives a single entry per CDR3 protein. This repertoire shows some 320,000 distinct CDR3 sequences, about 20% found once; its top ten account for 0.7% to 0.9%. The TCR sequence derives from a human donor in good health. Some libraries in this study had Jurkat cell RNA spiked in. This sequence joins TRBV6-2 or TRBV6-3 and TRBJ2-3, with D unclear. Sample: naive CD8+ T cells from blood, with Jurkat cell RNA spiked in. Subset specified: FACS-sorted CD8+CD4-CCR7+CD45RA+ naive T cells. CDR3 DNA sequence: TGTGCCAGCAACTACGCGACGTCGACCACAGATACGCAGTATTTT. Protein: CASNYATSTTDTQYF.